The clone carrying this TCR beta chain occurred a few times. Antigen specificity is unknown. Expressed TCRB transcripts got sequenced, as all isolated RNA was reverse transcribed. Profiling relied on immunoSEQ multiplex PCR, and the TCRdb table lists in-frame clones only, not all of them. The sample contains about 270,000 clones, roughly 13% of which appear only once. This sample stems from a study of beta chain features in type 1 diabetes. Per germline, CDR1 SGHDN and CDR2 FVKESK. There are 17 residues in the CDR3. The J segment lost 6 bases and the V segment lost 5 bases, leaving 14 bases of the junction unmatched. Overall study findings and caveats: Over-representation of high TCR-expressing cells was a possible consequence of cDNA sequencing. A definitive answer on HLA type influencing TCRB rearrangement was not reached here. TCRB CDR3s from Type 1 diabetes patients were moderately but significantly shorter in all four CD4+ subsets.

The chain employs TRBV14 and TRBJ2-1; the match to TRBD1 covers 9 bases. This TCR came from a man aged 25-45 years with type 1 diabetes. The sample comprised naive CD4+ T cells from blood. The CDR3 DNA reads as TGTGCCAGCAGCGAGACAGGGGGACTGGCTTGGGTCAATGAGCAGTTCTTC. This codes for CASSETGGLAWVNEQFF. Supplemented by reference TRBV14 and TRBJ2-1, the full variable domain reads EAGVTQFPSHSVIEKGQTVTLRCDPISGHDNLYWYRRVMGKEIKFLLHFVKESKQDESGMPNNRFLAERTGGTYSTLKVQPAELEDSGVYFCASSETGGLAWVNEQFFGPGTRLTVL.